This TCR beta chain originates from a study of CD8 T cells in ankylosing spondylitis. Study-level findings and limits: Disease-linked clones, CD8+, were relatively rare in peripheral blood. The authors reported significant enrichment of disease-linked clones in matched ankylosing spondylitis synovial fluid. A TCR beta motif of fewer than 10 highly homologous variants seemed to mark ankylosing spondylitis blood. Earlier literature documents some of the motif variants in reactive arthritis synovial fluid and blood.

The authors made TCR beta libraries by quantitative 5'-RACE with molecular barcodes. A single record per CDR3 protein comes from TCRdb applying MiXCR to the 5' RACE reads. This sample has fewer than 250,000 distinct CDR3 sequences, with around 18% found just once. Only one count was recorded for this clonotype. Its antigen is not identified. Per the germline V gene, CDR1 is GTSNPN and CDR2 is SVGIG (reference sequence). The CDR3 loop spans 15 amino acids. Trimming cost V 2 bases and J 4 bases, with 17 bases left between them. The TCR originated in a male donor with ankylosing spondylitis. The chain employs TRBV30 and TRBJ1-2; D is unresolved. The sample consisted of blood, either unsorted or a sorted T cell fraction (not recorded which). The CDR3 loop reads CAWSTPTPGGYGYTF. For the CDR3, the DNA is TGTGCCTGGAGTACACCCACGCCGGGAGGCTATGGCTACACCTTC. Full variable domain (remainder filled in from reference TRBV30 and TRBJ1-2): SQTIHQWPATLVQPVGSPLSLECTVEGTSNPNLYWYRQAAGRGLQLLFYSVGIGQISSEVPQNLSASRPQDRQFILSSKKLLLSDSGFYLCAWSTPTPGGYGYTFGSGTRLTVV.